This T cell receptor beta chain was recovered during a study of blood T cell repertoires in COVID-19. Measured with immunoSEQ multiplex PCR; TCRdb has only the in-frame clones, and not every one. The sample consists of approximately 250,000 clones, under 90% of them appearing once. Looked up from germline, CDR1 is SQVTM and CDR2 is ANQGSEA. Losses at the gene ends were 1 base for V and 5 bases for J; bases not matched to a gene: 10. The CDR3 sequence is 16 residues long. The chain is built from TRBV29-1 and TRBJ2-1; 8 nucleotides align to TRBD1. The sequencing sample was made of peripheral blood. This sequence was found in a man in his sixties with acute or convalescent COVID-19. The CDR3 loop reads CSVEGDRSSGDNEQFF. In DNA form, the CDR3 reads TGCAGCGTTGAAGGGGACAGGTCCTCAGGGGACAATGAGCAGTTCTTC.